This passage covers 22 T cell receptor beta chains from one sample sequenced in a study of T cell changes during pregnancy in multiple sclerosis. Only in-frame clones appear in the TCRdb table, and some are missing; sequencing was by immunoSEQ multiplex PCR. There are approximately 100,000 clones in the sample; roughly 92% occur only once, and roughly 3.5% lies in the top ten. Source: peripheral blood, taken after pregnancy. These receptors were collected from a female donor with multiple sclerosis, enrolled in a pregnancy study.

The chain employs TRBV9 and TRBJ1-1, with 10 bases identical to TRBD1. CDR1 SGDLS and CDR2 YYNGEE come from the germline V gene. V lost 4 bases, J lost 8 bases, and 5 bases stayed unmatched. The length of the CDR3 is 13 residues. CDR3 sequence: CASSRTGGPEAFF. Written as DNA, the CDR3 is TGTGCCAGCAGCCGGACAGGGGGGCCAGAAGCTTTCTTT.

CDR3 nucleotides: TGTGCCAGCAGTCCTATTTCAACAGATACGCAGTATTTT. This gives the protein CASSPISTDTQYF. This sequence joins TRBV27 and TRBJ2-3; D remains ambiguous. V was trimmed by 5 bases and J by 3 bases, leaving 9 bases between them. Germline V CDR1 and CDR2: MNHEY, SMNVEV (reference sequence). The CDR3 has 13 amino acids.

The chain has TRBV5-1 and TRBJ1-1; no clear D. V was clipped by 0 bases and J by 6 bases, with 15 bases between them. The CDR3 sequence is 15 residues long. Germline CDR1 and CDR2: SGHRS and YFSETQ. The CDR3 DNA reads as TGCGCCAGCAGCTTGGGTGAGCACGTACTCTCTGAAGCTTTCTTT. Protein sequence: CASSLGEHVLSEAFF.

The chain joins TRBV5-4 to TRBJ2-2; 7 nucleotides agree with TRBD2. The junction had 6 bases not matched to a gene; V was cut back by 0 bases and J by 4 bases. CDR3 length: 16 amino acids. From germline, CDR1 is SGHNT and CDR2 YYREEE (reference sequence). The CDR3 loop reads CASSLEGGGSTGELFF. DNA for the CDR3: TGTGCCAGCAGCTTGGAGGGCGGGGGAAGCACCGGGGAGCTGTTTTTT.

A single count supports this clone. V is TRBV7-8 and J is TRBJ1-4; D not certain. Germline V gene data show CDR1 as SGHVS and CDR2 as FQNEAQ. The CDR3 length is 11 residues. V was shortened by 6 bases and J by 5 bases, with 4 bases between the two germline ends. DNA for the CDR3: TGTGCCAGCAGACAAAATGAAAAACTGTTTTTT. Amino acids: CASRQNEKLFF.

V and J are TRBV7-3 and TRBJ2-3; D might be TRBD2 (6 bases). Germline V gives CDR1 SGHTA, CDR2 FQGTGA. V was shortened by 8 bases and J by 2 bases, with 14 bases between the two germline ends. The CDR3 totals 14 residues. The CDR3 spells CASRRSGDTDTQYF. CDR3 bases: TGTGCCAGCCGGAGATCGGGGGACACAGATACGCAGTATTTT.

The V call is TRBV2, the J call TRBJ2-3; 8 bases map to TRBD2. CDR1 and CDR2 from the germline V gene are SNHLY and FYNNEI. The CDR3 has 19 residues. After removal of 8 bases from V and 3 bases from J, the junction contained 22 bases not matched to a gene. CDR3 amino acids: CASGRGKRGSLPDTDTQYF. CDR3 sequence (DNA): TGTGCCAGCGGGCGAGGGAAGCGGGGGAGCCTACCAGATACAGATACGCAGTATTTT.

The rearrangement joins TRBV7-3 to TRBJ1-1, with TRBD1 as a possible D gene (6 bases). The CDR3 length is 14 residues. V gave up 2 bases and J gave up 4 bases, with 11 bases separating them. Germline CDR1 and CDR2: SGHTA and FQGTGA. The CDR3 spells CASSLETGGTEAFF. CDR3 nucleotides: TGTGCCAGCAGCTTAGAGACAGGTGGCACTGAAGCTTTCTTT.

This clone was counted only a few times. The V call is TRBV19, the J call TRBJ2-5; 10 bases agree with TRBD1. V shed 4 bases, J shed 4 bases, and the junction held 9 bases outside the gene matches. Per the germline V gene, CDR1 is LNHDA and CDR2 is SQIVND (reference sequence). The CDR3 sequence is 16 residues long. This chain's CDR3 is CASSTTRQGAGETQYF. The CDR3 DNA reads TGTGCCAGTAGTACGACCCGACAGGGGGCGGGAGAGACCCAGTACTTC.

The chain links TRBV15 to TRBJ2-6, with a tentative D call TRBD2 (5 bases). Trimming took off 5 bases at V and 3 bases at J, with 14 bases between the two ends. The CDR3 contains 16 residues. Per the germline V gene, CDR1 is LNHNV and CDR2 is YYDKDF (reference sequence). As DNA, the CDR3 is TGTGCCACCAGCGCCTCAACCGGGGTTGGGGCCAACGTCCTGACTTTC. Translating gives CATSASTGVGANVLTF.

V is TRBV30 and J is TRBJ2-7; 10 nucleotides line up with TRBD2. V gave up 0 bases and J gave up 2 bases; unmatched junction bases: 7. This CDR3 region has 16 residues. Per germline, CDR1 GTSNPN and CDR2 SVGIG (reference sequence). The CDR3 spells CAWSVDALAGAYEQYF. For the CDR3, the DNA is TGTGCCTGGAGTGTAGATGCCCTAGCGGGGGCCTACGAGCAGTACTTC.

This chain connects TRBV9 to TRBJ1-1; D is uncertain. V was cut by 0 bases and J by 3 bases, with 6 bases left in between. CDR3 size: 13 residues. Germline V gives CDR1 SGDLS, CDR2 YYNGEE. The chain's CDR3 is CASSVVSDTEAFF. Here the CDR3 DNA reads TGTGCCAGCAGCGTAGTCTCGGACACTGAAGCTTTCTTT.

The chain carries TRBV7-9 and TRBJ1-1; 9 bases are shared with TRBD1. Germline V CDR1 and CDR2: SEHNR, FQNEAQ (reference sequence). V was pared by 3 bases and J by 14 bases, with 10 bases of the junction left unmatched. CDR3 length equals 13 residues. The CDR3 bases are TGTGCCAGCAGCTTTCTACCGGGACAGGGATTCTTCTTT. It encodes CASSFLPGQGFFF.

The chain combines TRBV9 with TRBJ1-2; TRBD1 aligns across 7 bases. With 3 bases clipped from V and 7 bases from J, the junction kept 15 bases outside the gene matches. The germline V gene has CDR1 SGDLS and CDR2 YYNGEE. The CDR3 sequence is 16 residues long. The CDR3 protein is CASSAGTLAGGRGYTF. The CDR3 coding sequence is TGTGCCAGCAGCGCTGGGACTTTAGCAGGGGGTCGTGGCTACACCTTC.

To note about this clone: One end of the junction is discordant with germline, which a read error may explain. The CDR3 nucleotides read TGTGCTAGCAGCTTAGCGGTTAGGGGGGGAGAGACCCAGTACTTC. It encodes CASSLAVRGGETQYF. The J gene is TRBJ2-5, the V gene TRBV7-7, with D perhaps TRBD2 (7 bases). The V gene's germline CDR1 is SSHAT and CDR2 FNYEAQ (reference sequence). The CDR3 runs to 15 residues.

V and J are TRBV5-1 and TRBJ1-1; D perhaps matches TRBD1 (6 bases). Trimming cost V 1 base and J 0 bases, with 16 bases left between them. This CDR3 contains 17 residues. The germline CDR1 and CDR2 sequences are SGHRS and YFSETQ. The CDR3 loop reads CASSLWGSDSMNTEAFF. Here the CDR3 DNA reads TGCGCCAGCAGCTTGTGGGGTTCGGACAGTATGAACACTGAAGCTTTCTTT.

The rearrangement uses TRBV5-1 and TRBJ2-7, with a tentative D call TRBD1 (5 bases). Trimming left V 0 bases short and J 3 bases short, with 13 bases between. Germline V lookup: CDR1 SGHRS, CDR2 YFSETQ. This CDR3 has 15 amino acids. CDR3 nucleotide sequence: TGCGCCAGCAGCTTGGATCGACAGCGCAGCTACGAGCAGTACTTC. Amino acids: CASSLDRQRSYEQYF.

The chain carries TRBV4-2 and TRBJ2-7, with no clear D. Trimming left V 4 bases short and J 0 bases short, with 13 bases between. CDR1 is LGHNA, CDR2 YNFKEQ, per germline. The CDR3 loop spans 15 amino acids. CDR3: CASSPTTSDSYEQYF. CDR3 DNA sequence: TGTGCCAGCAGCCCGACGACATCCGACTCCTACGAGCAGTACTTC.

V gene TRBV9 combines with J gene TRBJ2-2; a weak D match, TRBD1 (5 bases). V was cut by 0 bases and J by 2 bases, with 8 bases left in between. Per germline, CDR1 SGDLS and CDR2 YYNGEE. CDR3 length: 15 residues. The CDR3 coding sequence is TGTGCCAGCAGCGTAGGAGACAGTAACACCGGGGAGCTGTTTTTT. Translating it yields CASSVGDSNTGELFF.

CDR3 nucleotide sequence: TGTGCCGCAAGCTTAGGGACAGGGGGGGGTGAGACCCAGTACTTC. This sequence encodes CAASLGTGGGETQYF. The V and J genes are TRBV6-1 and TRBJ2-5, with 11 bases that match TRBD1. The CDR3 has 15 amino acids. CDR1 MNHNS and CDR2 SASEGT come from the germline V gene. J gave up 5 bases and V 11 bases, and 13 bases lay outside the gene matches.

The rearrangement joins TRBV6-1 to TRBJ1-1; TRBD1 aligns across 12 bases. V lost 1 base to trimming and J lost 7 bases; unmatched junction nucleotides: 4. The CDR3 runs to 15 residues. Germline V gene data show CDR1 as MNHNS and CDR2 as SASEGT. Written as DNA, the CDR3 is TGTGCCAGCAGTGAAGAGGGGACAGGGGGCGATGAAGCTTTCTTT. Amino acids: CASSEEGTGGDEAFF.

The V call is TRBV5-1, the J call TRBJ2-1; 8 bases are shared with TRBD2. Looked up from germline, CDR1 is SGHRS and CDR2 is YFSETQ. The CDR3 spans 16 residues. J gave up 10 bases and V 4 bases, and 16 bases lay outside the gene matches. As DNA, the CDR3 is TGCGCCAGCAGCCCCGTTTTGTCGGGGGGGCCTCTGGAGCAGTTCTTC. As protein: CASSPVLSGGPLEQFF.